The 8 T cell receptor beta chains listed next were all sequenced from one sample in a study of graft-versus-host responses after intestinal transplantation (dated by TCRdb to the early 2020s). No antigen is known for these receptors. Taken with the paper, the label for time point translates to: cells obtained before transplantation from donor or recipient. The library was built by means of the immunoSEQ multiplex PCR assay. Not all clones reach the TCRdb copy of this immuneACCESS table, which keeps in-frame sequences only. Checked studies attribute under half of the gap to unresolved V genes and leave the rest unexplained. This sample has more than 95,000 clones in its table, and 87% of those were observed once. Approximately 0.88% of the sample goes to the ten largest clones. Sequences were derived from unstimulated CD4+ T cells sorted from spleen or lymph node cells, sampled before intestinal transplant. Receptors originate from a human donor who received an intestinal transplant.

This clone was observed a few times. The chain employs TRBV7-9 and TRBJ1-1; 9 bases are shared with TRBD1. Per germline, CDR1 SEHNR and CDR2 FQNEAQ (reference sequence). J lost 11 bases, V lost 3 bases, and 7 bases had no gene match. This CDR3 is 13 amino acids long. CDR3 sequence (DNA): TGTGCCAGCAGCTTTGGGACAGGGAGTTGGGCTTTCTTT. Translating gives CASSFGTGSWAFF.

Only one count was recorded for this clone. The chain has TRBV5-4 and TRBJ2-7; 9 bases map to TRBD2. Germline loops: CDR1 SGHNT, CDR2 YYREEE (reference sequence). There are 17 residues in the CDR3. V was pared by 4 bases and J by 4 bases, with 15 bases of the junction left unmatched. The CDR3 DNA follows: TGTGCCAGCAGCAAAAGATTCCCGGGACTAGCAGGTTACGAGCAGTACTTC. This translates into CASSKRFPGLAGYEQYF.

In its sample, this clone was seen a few times. The V call is TRBV2, the J call TRBJ2-2; D is uncertain. Germline CDR1 reads SNHLY; CDR2 reads FYNNEI. V was clipped by 4 bases and J by 2 bases, with 5 bases between them. This CDR3 comprises 13 residues. CDR3 residues: CASSAQNTGELFF. DNA of the CDR3: TGTGCCAGCAGTGCACAAAACACCGGGGAGCTGTTTTTT.

This CDR3 is CASSLGRGDQPQHF. The DNA of the CDR3 is TGTGCCAGCAGCTTGGGCAGGGGGGATCAGCCCCAGCATTTT. The chain employs TRBV5-5 and TRBJ1-5, with TRBD1 identical over 7 bases. After removal of 0 bases from V and 5 bases from J, the junction contained 2 bases not matched to a gene. The CDR3 consists of 14 residues. The V gene's germline CDR1 is SGHKS and CDR2 YYEKEE (reference sequence). The full variable domain, with the rest looked up from reference TRBV5-5 and TRBJ1-5, is DAGVTQSPTHLIKTRGQQVTLRCSPISGHKSVSWYQQVLGQGPQFIFQYYEKEERGRGNFPDRFSARQFPNYSSELNVNALLLGDSALYLCASSLGRGDQPQHFGDGTRLSIL.

This clone has a handful of counts. This chain connects TRBV7-9 to TRBJ2-7; 10 nucleotides match TRBD2. This CDR3 has 17 amino acids. The V gene's germline CDR1 is SEHNR and CDR2 FQNEAQ (reference sequence). J lost 0 bases, V lost 3 bases, and 8 bases had no gene match. DNA for the CDR3: TGTGCCAGCAGCTTTACAACTAGCGGGAAATTCTCCTACGAGCAGTACTTC. This translates into CASSFTTSGKFSYEQYF.

A remark on this clone: The identical CDR3 is also encoded by other nucleotide sequences in the sample. The CDR3, as DNA: TGTGCCAGCAGTTACTCCCTGAATTCACCCCTCCACTTT. It encodes CASSYSLNSPLHF. The chain joins TRBV6-5 to TRBJ1-6; D is unresolved. This CDR3 has 13 amino acids. The germline V gene has CDR1 MNHEY and CDR2 SVGAGI. V was shortened by 0 bases and J by 7 bases, with 4 bases between the two germline ends.

The rearrangement links TRBV5-1 to TRBJ1-4; D remains unclear. This CDR3 region has 14 residues. Germline values: CDR1 SGHRS, CDR2 YFSETQ. Trimming removed 3 bases from V and 0 bases from J, with 6 bases in between. CDR3 in amino acids: CASSSQATNEKLFF. CDR3 DNA: TGCGCCAGCAGCTCACAAGCAACTAATGAAAAACTGTTTTTT. Supplemented by reference TRBV5-1 and TRBJ1-4, the full variable domain reads KAGVTQTPRYLIKTRGQQVTLSCSPISGHRSVSWYQQTPGQGLQFLFEYFSETQRNKGNFPGRFSGRQFSNSRSEMNVSTLELGDSALYLCASSSQATNEKLFFGSGTQLSVL.

A note on this clone: A read error may account for a junction end that differs from germline. The chain is built from TRBV7-9 and TRBJ2-7; 7 nucleotides match TRBD2. This CDR3 has 13 amino acids. The germline V gene has CDR1 SEHNR and CDR2 FQNEAQ (reference sequence). The chain's CDR3 is CASTLAGASEQYF. CDR3 in DNA: TGTGCCAGCACCTTAGCGGGTGCCTCCGAGCAGTACTTC.